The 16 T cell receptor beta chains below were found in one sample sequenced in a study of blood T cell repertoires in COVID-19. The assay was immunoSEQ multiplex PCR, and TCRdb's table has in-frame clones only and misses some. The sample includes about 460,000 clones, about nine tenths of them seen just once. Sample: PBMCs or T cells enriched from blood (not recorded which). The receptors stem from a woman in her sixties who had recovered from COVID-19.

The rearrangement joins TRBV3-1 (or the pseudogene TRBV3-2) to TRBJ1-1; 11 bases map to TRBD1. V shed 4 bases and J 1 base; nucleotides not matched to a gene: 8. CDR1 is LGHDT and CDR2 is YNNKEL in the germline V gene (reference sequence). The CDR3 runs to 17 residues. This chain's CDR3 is CASSRTPGQGANTEAFF. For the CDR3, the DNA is TGTGCCAGCAGCCGGACTCCCGGACAGGGGGCGAACACTGAAGCTTTCTTT.

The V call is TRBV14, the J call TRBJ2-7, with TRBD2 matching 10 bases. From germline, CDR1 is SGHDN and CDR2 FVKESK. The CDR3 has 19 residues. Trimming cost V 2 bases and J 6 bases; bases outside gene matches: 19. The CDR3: CASSQRRTGTSDLRSEQYF. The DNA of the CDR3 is TGTGCCAGCAGCCAACGGCGGACAGGGACTAGCGATCTACGCTCCGAGCAGTACTTC.

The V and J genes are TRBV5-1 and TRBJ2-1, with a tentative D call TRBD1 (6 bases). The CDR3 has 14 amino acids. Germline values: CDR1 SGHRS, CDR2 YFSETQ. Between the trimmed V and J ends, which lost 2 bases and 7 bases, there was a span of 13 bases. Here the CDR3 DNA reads TGCGCCAGCAGCTTAGGCAGGGGTACGAATGAGCAGTTCTTC. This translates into CASSLGRGTNEQFF.

The CDR3 region is CASSLPGSFYEQYF. DNA of the CDR3: TGTGCCAGCAGCCTCCCGGGATCTTTCTACGAGCAGTACTTC. This chain joins TRBV14 and TRBJ2-7; tentative D call: TRBD2 (5 bases). This CDR3 contains 14 residues. The V gene's germline CDR1 is SGHDN and CDR2 FVKESK. V was trimmed by 4 bases and J by 3 bases, leaving 13 bases between them.

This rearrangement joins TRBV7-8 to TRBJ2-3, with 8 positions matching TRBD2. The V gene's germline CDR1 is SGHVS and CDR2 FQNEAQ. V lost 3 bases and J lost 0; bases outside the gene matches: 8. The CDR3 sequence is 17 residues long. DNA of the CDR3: TGTGCCAGCAGCTTTTTTCGAGCGGGGGCCAGCACAGATACGCAGTATTTT. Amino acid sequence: CASSFFRAGASTDTQYF.

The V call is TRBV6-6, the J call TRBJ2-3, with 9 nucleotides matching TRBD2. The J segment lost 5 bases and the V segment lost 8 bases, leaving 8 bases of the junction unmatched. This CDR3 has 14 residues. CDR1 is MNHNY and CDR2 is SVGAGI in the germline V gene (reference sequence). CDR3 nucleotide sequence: TGTGCCAGCGTTGCGGGGGGGCTGAAAGATACGCAGTATTTT. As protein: CASVAGGLKDTQYF.

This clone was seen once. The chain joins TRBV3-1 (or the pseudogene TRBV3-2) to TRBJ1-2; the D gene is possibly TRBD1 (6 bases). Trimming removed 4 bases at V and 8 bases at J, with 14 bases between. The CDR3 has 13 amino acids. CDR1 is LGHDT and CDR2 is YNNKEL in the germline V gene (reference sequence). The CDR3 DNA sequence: TGTGCCAGCAGCCCCAGGGGTGGTGGGGGCTACACCTTC. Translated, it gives CASSPRGGGGYTF.

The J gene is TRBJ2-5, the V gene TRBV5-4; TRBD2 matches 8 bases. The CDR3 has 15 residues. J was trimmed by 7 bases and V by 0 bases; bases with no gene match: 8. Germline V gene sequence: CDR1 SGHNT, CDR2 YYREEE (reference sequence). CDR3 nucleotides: TGTGCCAGCAGCTTGGAGCTCGGGGGGGCAGGGACCCAGTACTTC. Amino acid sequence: CASSLELGGAGTQYF. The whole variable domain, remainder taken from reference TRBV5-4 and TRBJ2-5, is ETGVTQSPTHLIKTRGQQVTLRCSSQSGHNTVSWYQQALGQGPQFIFQYYREEENGRGNFPPRFSGLQFPNYSSELNVNALELDDSALYLCASSLELGGAGTQYFGPGTRLLVL.

CDR3 sequence (DNA): TGCGCCAGCAGTGAAGGACAGGAGTATCAGCCCCAGCATTTT. Protein product: CASSEGQEYQPQHF. This chain links TRBV10-2 with TRBJ1-5, with 7 bases that match TRBD1. The V gene's germline CDR1 is WSHSY and CDR2 SAAADI. Unmatched junction bases numbered 4, after V lost 3 bases and J lost 5 bases. The CDR3 totals 14 residues.

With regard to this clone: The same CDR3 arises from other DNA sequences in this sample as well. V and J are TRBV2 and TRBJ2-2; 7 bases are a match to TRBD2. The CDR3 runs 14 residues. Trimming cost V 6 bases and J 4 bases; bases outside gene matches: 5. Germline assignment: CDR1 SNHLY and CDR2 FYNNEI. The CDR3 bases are TGTGCCAGCAGGGGGGGAGGGCCCACCGGGGAGCTGTTTTTT. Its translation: CASRGGGPTGELFF.

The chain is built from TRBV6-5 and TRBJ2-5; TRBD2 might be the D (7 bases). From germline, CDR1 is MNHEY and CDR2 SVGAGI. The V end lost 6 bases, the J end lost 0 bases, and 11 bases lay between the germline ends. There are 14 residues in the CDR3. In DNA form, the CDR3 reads TGTGCCAGCAGGGGAGGGGGTAACCAAGAGACCCAGTACTTC. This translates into CASRGGGNQETQYF.

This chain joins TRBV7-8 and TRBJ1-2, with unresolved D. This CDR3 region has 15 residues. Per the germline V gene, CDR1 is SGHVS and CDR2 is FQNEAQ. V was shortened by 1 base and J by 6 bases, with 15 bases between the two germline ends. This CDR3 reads CASSLEVGVADGYTF. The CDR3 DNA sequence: TGTGCCAGCAGCTTAGAGGTCGGGGTTGCGGATGGCTACACCTTC.

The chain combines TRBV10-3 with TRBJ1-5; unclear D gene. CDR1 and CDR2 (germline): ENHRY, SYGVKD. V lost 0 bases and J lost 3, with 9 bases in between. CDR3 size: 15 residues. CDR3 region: CAISESRDYNQPQHF. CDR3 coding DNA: TGTGCCATCAGTGAGTCGAGAGACTACAATCAGCCCCAGCATTTT.

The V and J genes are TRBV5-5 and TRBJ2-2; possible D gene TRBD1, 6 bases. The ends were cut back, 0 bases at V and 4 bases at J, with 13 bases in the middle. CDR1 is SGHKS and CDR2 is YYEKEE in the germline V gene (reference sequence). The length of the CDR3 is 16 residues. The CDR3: CASSLVWGQGTGELFF. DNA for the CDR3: TGTGCCAGCAGCTTGGTGTGGGGGCAGGGCACCGGGGAGCTGTTTTTT.

CDR3 loop: CASSQPGHADYNEQFF. The DNA for the CDR3 is TGCGCCAGCAGCCAACCGGGACACGCGGACTACAATGAGCAGTTCTTC. The rearrangement links TRBV4-1 to TRBJ2-1; D is possibly TRBD1 (6 bases). CDR3 length: 16 amino acids. The germline CDR1 and CDR2 sequences are MGHRA and YSYEKL. Trimming cost V 2 bases and J 3 bases, with 14 bases left between them.

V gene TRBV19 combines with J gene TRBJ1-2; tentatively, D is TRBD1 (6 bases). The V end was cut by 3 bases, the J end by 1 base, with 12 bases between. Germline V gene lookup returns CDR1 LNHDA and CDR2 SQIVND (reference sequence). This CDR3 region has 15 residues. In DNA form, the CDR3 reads TGTGCCAGTAGTATCGGACAGCCGGTTAACTATGGCTACACCTTC. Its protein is CASSIGQPVNYGYTF.